The clone carrying this T cell receptor beta chain has more than one count but fewer than ten. Its antigen is still unknown. Combining a sample-barcoded 5' primer with a J-beta primer mix, a second PCR ran for 7 to 11 cycles. Each cDNA was tagged by a template-switch adaptor containing 12 random nucleotides. A single record per CDR3 protein comes from TCRdb applying MiXCR to the 5' RACE reads. This table holds 800,000 or so distinct CDR3 sequences, approximately 67% found once. This CDR3 region has 13 residues. V gave up 6 bases and J gave up 2 bases; unmatched junction bases: 4. The germline gives CDR1 SGHTA, CDR2 FQGNSA. The data were obtained in a study of blood T cells in healthy people across ages. Overall study results and limits: More naive CD4+ cells and higher diversity were found in long-lived than in aged donors.

The sample was blood. The rearrangement uses TRBV7-2 and TRBJ2-7; 7 bases align to TRBD2. The receptor was isolated from a young man in good health. The CDR3 nucleotides read TGTGCCAGCAGAGATGGGGGGGCCTACGAGCAGTACTTC. Translating gives CASRDGGAYEQYF.